The 26 T cell receptor beta chains presented below share a single source sample, sequenced in a study of blood T cell repertoires in COVID-19. The assay was immunoSEQ multiplex PCR, and TCRdb's table has in-frame clones only and misses some. The sample contains approximately 70,000 clones, roughly nine tenths of which appear only once. Sequenced input: peripheral blood. The receptors here all came from a man in his forties or fifties with COVID-19, enrolled during active disease.

The gene calls are TRBV2 and TRBJ2-1; 12 bases are shared with TRBD2. Germline CDR1 SNHLY, CDR2 FYNNEI. Trimming at V came to 6 bases and at J to 6 bases, leaving 9 bases not matched to a gene. This CDR3 spans 16 amino acids. CDR3 sequence (DNA): TGTGCCAGCAGGGGGACTAGCGGGTGGTACTTCAATGAGCAGTTCTTC. It specifies CASRGTSGWYFNEQFF. Based on the CDR3 plus reference TRBV2 and TRBJ2-1, the full variable domain is EPEVTQTPSHQVTQMGQEVILRCVPISNHLYFYWYRQILGQKVEFLVSFYNNEISEKSEIFDDQFSVERPDGSNFTLKIRSTKLEDSAMYFCASRGTSGWYFNEQFFGPGTRLTVL.

This chain uses TRBV30 with TRBJ2-1, with D tentatively TRBD1 or TRBD2 (6 bases each). The V end lost 5 bases, the J end lost 8 bases, and 13 bases lay between the germline ends. This CDR3 has 12 residues. Looked up from germline, CDR1 is GTSNPN and CDR2 is SVGIG (reference sequence). The CDR3 loop is CAWGGLGDEQFF. The CDR3 DNA reads as TGTGCCTGGGGGGGGCTCGGAGATGAGCAGTTCTTC.

The chain carries TRBV3-1 (or the pseudogene TRBV3-2) and TRBJ2-2; no definite D call. Germline CDR1 and CDR2: LGHDT and YNNKEL (reference sequence). This CDR3 has 14 amino acids. Trimming shortened V by 2 bases and J by 1 base, and 5 bases separated the two germline ends. CDR3 DNA: TGTGCCAGCAGCCAAACAAGGAACACCGGGGAGCTGTTTTTT. Translated: CASSQTRNTGELFF.

This chain uses TRBV10-3 with TRBJ1-6; D gene ambiguous. Trimming removed 6 bases at V and 6 bases at J, with 12 bases between. Germline CDR1 is ENHRY and CDR2 is SYGVKD. The CDR3 runs to 14 residues. CDR3 nucleotide sequence: TGTGCCATCAGCGAGACGGGAACTAATTCACCCCTCCACTTT. It specifies CAISETGTNSPLHF.

This clone was detected only a few times. The chain employs TRBV11-2 and TRBJ1-5, with D perhaps TRBD1 (6 bases). V was cut by 5 bases and J by 1 base, with 12 bases left in between. The germline gives CDR1 SGHAT, CDR2 FQNNGV. The CDR3 is 15 amino acids. The DNA for the CDR3 is TGTGCCAGCAGCCTACAGGGAGGGAGCAATCAGCCCCAGCATTTT. It is translated as CASSLQGGSNQPQHF.

The rearrangement joins TRBV18 to TRBJ2-3; TRBD2 is a possible D gene (5 bases). The germline CDR1 and CDR2 sequences are KGHSH and LQKENI. The CDR3 has 13 amino acids. The V gene lost 6 bases and the J gene lost 6 bases, with 13 bases spanning the gap. Here the CDR3 reads CASSRSERDTQYF. The DNA of the CDR3 is TGTGCCAGCTCTCGATCAGAGCGGGATACGCAGTATTTT.

V and J are TRBV4-2 and TRBJ2-2; no reliable D call. Germline lookup yields CDR1 LGHNA and CDR2 YNFKEQ. CDR3 length equals 17 residues. Trimming cost V 0 bases and J 1 base, with 12 bases left between them. The CDR3 reads CASSQDSIPGNTGELFF. CDR3 nucleotide sequence: TGTGCCAGCAGCCAAGATAGTATCCCAGGGAACACCGGGGAGCTGTTTTTT.

The V and J genes are TRBV11-1 and TRBJ2-3; TRBD1 aligns across 8 bases. Germline CDR1 SGHAT, CDR2 FQDESV (reference sequence). V shed 3 bases and J 3 bases; nucleotides not matched to a gene: 5. The CDR3 is 15 amino acids. Written as DNA, the CDR3 is TGTGCCAGCAGCTTGACCGGACAGGGTACAGATACGCAGTATTTT. Protein: CASSLTGQGTDTQYF.

This rearrangement joins TRBV2 to TRBJ1-2; the D is unclear. The CDR3 contains 12 residues. Trimming shortened V by 7 bases and J by 6 bases, and 12 bases separated the two germline ends. CDR1 and CDR2 from the germline V gene are SNHLY and FYNNEI. Here the CDR3 reads CASIPGKNGYTF. CDR3 nucleotides: TGTGCCAGCATCCCGGGGAAGAATGGCTACACCTTC. The full variable domain, completed using reference TRBV2 and TRBJ1-2, is EPEVTQTPSHQVTQMGQEVILRCVPISNHLYFYWYRQILGQKVEFLVSFYNNEISEKSEIFDDQFSVERPDGSNFTLKIRSTKLEDSAMYFCASIPGKNGYTFGSGTRLTVV.

The chain uses TRBV6-6 and TRBJ1-6; TRBD1 matches 8 bases. The CDR3 runs 13 residues. The trim removed 6 bases at V and 9 bases at J, leaving 4 bases unmatched. From germline, CDR1 is MNHNY and CDR2 SVGAGI (reference sequence). In nucleotides, the CDR3 is TGTGCCAGCAGCCCGGACAGGGTTTCACCCCTCCACTTT. Translated, it gives CASSPDRVSPLHF.

V is TRBV6-4 and J is TRBJ1-1; no clear D. This CDR3 has 14 amino acids. Germline CDR1 and CDR2: MRHNA and SNTAGT. Trimming stripped 2 bases from V and 0 bases from J, with 7 bases between. The CDR3 nucleotides read TGTGCCAGCAGTGACGGGCCCATGAACACTGAAGCTTTCTTT. Translating gives CASSDGPMNTEAFF.

This chain connects TRBV28 to TRBJ1-2; maybe TRBD1 (6 bases). Per germline, CDR1 MDHEN and CDR2 SYDVKM. The CDR3 is 12 residues long. V lost 8 bases, J lost 4 bases, and 11 bases lay in between. The CDR3 DNA is TGTGCCAGCTCAGAGGACAGCTATGGCTACACCTTC. The encoded protein is CASSEDSYGYTF.

This clone was recorded once. The chain uses TRBV3-1 (or the pseudogene TRBV3-2) and TRBJ2-3, with 12 positions matching TRBD1. CDR1 is LGHDT, CDR2 YNNKEL, per germline (reference sequence). The CDR3 spans 15 residues. Unmatched junction bases numbered 6, after V lost 4 bases and J lost 7 bases. The chain's CDR3 is CASSPGTGGTNTQYF. CDR3 DNA sequence: TGTGCCAGCAGCCCCGGGACAGGGGGCACGAATACGCAGTATTTT.

The gene calls are TRBV3-1 (or the pseudogene TRBV3-2) and TRBJ1-4; 7 nucleotides match TRBD1. From germline, CDR1 is LGHDT and CDR2 YNNKEL (reference sequence). J gave up 5 bases and V 4 bases, and 7 bases lay outside the gene matches. This CDR3 contains 15 residues. The CDR3 DNA sequence: TGTGCCAGCAGCCTTAGGGGGCCCCAGAATGAAAAACTGTTTTTT. Residues: CASSLRGPQNEKLFF.

This clone was counted a few times. The chain combines TRBV4-2 with TRBJ2-7; perhaps TRBD2 as D (7 bases). This CDR3 is 15 amino acids long. Germline V lookup: CDR1 LGHNA, CDR2 YNFKEQ. Deletions cut 0 bases from V and 4 bases from J, with 13 bases between. The CDR3 sequence: CASSQDWAGAYEQYF. Written as DNA, the CDR3 is TGTGCCAGCAGCCAAGATTGGGCGGGGGCGTACGAGCAGTACTTC.

The J gene is TRBJ2-1, the V gene TRBV5-4; a possible D gene is TRBD1 (8 bases). V lost 0 bases and J lost 4, with 11 bases in between. Per germline, CDR1 SGHNT and CDR2 YYREEE (reference sequence). This CDR3 spans 15 amino acids. The CDR3 loop reads CASSLDRGGYNEQFF. CDR3 bases: TGTGCCAGCAGCTTGGACAGGGGGGGATACAATGAGCAGTTCTTC.

The rearrangement joins TRBV21-1 to TRBJ2-3; the table's D call TRBD2 went unverified against the DNA. TRBV21-1 is recorded as a pseudogene. This CDR3 spans 15 amino acids. The CDR3 DNA is TGTGCCAGCAGCGATGCGGGGAACCGGGCAGATACGCAGTATTTT. Translated, it gives CASSDAGNRADTQYF.

CDR3 nucleotides: TGCGCCAGCAGCCGGGGACAGGGGAATGAAAAACTGTTTTTT. The encoded protein is CASSRGQGNEKLFF. The chain links TRBV4-1 to TRBJ1-4; 10 bases match TRBD1. This CDR3 contains 14 residues. V trimming: 4 bases; J trimming: 5 bases; junction bases outside the gene matches: 1. Germline V gives CDR1 MGHRA, CDR2 YSYEKL.

This chain joins TRBV7-3 and TRBJ2-3; 10 nucleotides align to TRBD2. The J segment lost 14 bases and the V segment lost 5 bases, leaving 10 bases of the junction unmatched. CDR1 is SGHTA and CDR2 is FQGTGA in the germline V gene. The CDR3 covers 13 residues. The CDR3 reads CASSRTLAGARYF. CDR3 sequence (DNA): TGTGCCAGCAGCCGAACGCTAGCGGGGGCTAGGTATTTT.

The chain uses TRBV2 and TRBJ2-2; TRBD1 agrees at 8 bases. Germline V lookup: CDR1 SNHLY, CDR2 FYNNEI. The V segment lost 7 bases and the J segment 6 bases; nucleotides outside the gene matches: 7. There are 14 residues in the CDR3. CDR3: CASIRDRGPGELFF. CDR3 nucleotides: TGTGCCAGCATTCGAGACAGGGGCCCCGGGGAGCTGTTTTTT. The full variable domain, completed using reference TRBV2 and TRBJ2-2, is EPEVTQTPSHQVTQMGQEVILRCVPISNHLYFYWYRQILGQKVEFLVSFYNNEISEKSEIFDDQFSVERPDGSNFTLKIRSTKLEDSAMYFCASIRDRGPGELFFGEGSRLTVL.

A few counts support this clone. The CDR3 reads CASSPKGATYEQYF. The CDR3 nucleotides are TGTGCCAGCAGCCCAAAGGGGGCTACCTACGAGCAGTACTTC. The V and J genes are TRBV7-9 and TRBJ2-7; 7 bases map to TRBD1. Germline V lookup: CDR1 SEHNR, CDR2 FQNEAQ (reference sequence). The CDR3 is made up of 14 amino acids. After removal of 5 bases from V and 2 bases from J, the junction contained 6 bases not matched to a gene.

This chain links TRBV5-4 with TRBJ2-1; D uncertain. The CDR3 contains 12 residues. Germline V gives CDR1 SGHNT, CDR2 YYREEE (reference sequence). The V and J ends lost 4 bases and 9 bases respectively, with 11 bases between them. CDR3 DNA sequence: TGTGCCAGCAGCCCCCGTTCGTCTGAGCAGTTCTTC. Protein: CASSPRSSEQFF.

The CDR3 spells CASSLRATNEKLFF. CDR3 bases: TGTGCCAGCAGCCTTCGGGCAACTAATGAAAAACTGTTTTTT. The chain employs TRBV7-2 and TRBJ1-4; no clear D. The CDR3 has 14 amino acids. The V end lost 5 bases, the J end lost 0 bases, and 7 bases lay between the germline ends. Germline assignment: CDR1 SGHTA and CDR2 FQGNSA.

The genes are TRBV5-1 and TRBJ2-5; D is perhaps TRBD1 (6 bases). Trimming left V 6 bases short and J 3 bases short, with 6 bases between. This CDR3 has 11 amino acids. CDR1 SGHRS and CDR2 YFSETQ come from the germline V gene. The CDR3 spells CASKGEETQYF. CDR3 sequence (DNA): TGCGCCAGCAAGGGGGAAGAGACCCAGTACTTC.

This chain links TRBV5-4 with TRBJ2-7, with D maybe TRBD1 (5 bases). The ends were cut back, 4 bases at V and 2 bases at J, with 10 bases in the middle. In germline, CDR1 is SGHNT, CDR2 YYREEE (reference sequence). This CDR3 is built from 13 residues. The CDR3 reads CASSLQAAYEQYF. CDR3 DNA: TGTGCCAGCAGCCTACAGGCCGCCTACGAGCAGTACTTC.

V and J are TRBV7-8 and TRBJ2-5; possibly TRBD2 for D (6 bases). Germline CDR1 is SGHVS and CDR2 is FQNEAQ. Trimming pared 1 base from V and 5 bases from J, leaving 14 bases between. The CDR3 sequence is 15 residues long. CDR3 in DNA: TGTGCCAGCAGCTTAGGAGGGACTCTCGACGAGACCCAGTACTTC. Translating gives CASSLGGTLDETQYF.